This is a list of T cell receptor beta chains from one sample in a study of cytomegalovirus exposure and HLA in healthy donors. The method was immunoSEQ multiplex PCR; TCRdb's version includes in-frame clones alone and lacks a portion of them. The table has about 140,000 clones, over 70% seen once. Sequencing was performed on PBMCs. These receptors all come from a male donor in good health and CMV-seronegative. Each CDR3 is given with its conserved first and last residue. Fields, in order: D gene, clone size, V gene, J gene, CDR3 DNA, CDR3 protein. A D gene is named only where the DNA matches it firmly. Expanded clones get a size class; other rows say once, few or many, or leave the size out.

NA,NA,TRBV2,TRBJ1-2,TGTGCCAGCAGAGGGGGAGGGGTCTATGGCTACACCTTC,CASRGGGVYGYTF
NA,NA,TRBV7-7,TRBJ1-2,TGTGCCAGCAGCCGAGGCGGAAGACAGGTTAACTATGGCTACACCTTC,CASSRGGRQVNYGYTF
TRBD2,NA,TRBV10-1,TRBJ2-1,TGCGCCAGCAGTGAGTCGTCGCGGGGGAGGGATGAGCAGTTCTTC,CASSESSRGRDEQFF
NA,NA,TRBV5-1,TRBJ2-3,TGCGCCAGCAGCTTGGCCCAGGGAACGGATACGCAGTATTTT,CASSLAQGTDTQYF
TRBD1,NA,TRBV2,TRBJ1-5,TGTGCCAGCAGTGATTCAGGGGGCGTGAATAGCAATCAGCCCCAGCATTTT,CASSDSGGVNSNQPQHF
NA,NA,TRBV28,TRBJ2-7,TGTGCCAGCAGTTTATGGAGTGGTGGCTCCTACGAGCAGTACTTC,CASSLWSGGSYEQYF
TRBD1,NA,TRBV10-3,TRBJ1-2,TGTGCCATCAGCGATTCCGGGACAGCTAACTATGGCTACACCTTC,CAISDSGTANYGYTF
TRBD1,NA,TRBV7-6,TRBJ2-1,TGTGCCAGCAGCTCCCGACAGGGATCTTTGAATGAGCAGTTCTTC,CASSSRQGSLNEQFF
NA,once,TRBV14,TRBJ1-4,TGTGCCAGGAGACCAGGAATCACAACTAATGAAAAACTGTTTTTT,CARRPGITTNEKLFF
TRBD1,NA,TRBV11-2,TRBJ2-1,TGTGCCAGCAGCGGGCGGGGACAGGGGACCTACAATGAGCAGTTCTTC,CASSGRGQGTYNEQFF
NA,few,TRBV7-7,TRBJ2-3,TGTGCTAGCAGCTCTGGGGCTACAGATACGCAGTATTTT,CASSSGATDTQYF
TRBD1,NA,TRBV6-5,TRBJ1-1,TGTGCCAGCAGCCCTAACGACAGGGCGAACACTGAAGCTTTCTTT,CASSPNDRANTEAFF
TRBD2,NA,TRBV11-2,TRBJ2-3,TGTGCCAGCAGCTTAGAATGGGGTCCGGCGGGGGGGAGCACAGATACGCAGTATTTT,CASSLEWGPAGGSTDTQYF
NA,NA,TRBV19,TRBJ2-2,TGTGCCACCCCAGGGGCTAAGAACACCGGGGAGCTGTTTTTT,CATPGAKNTGELFF
TRBD1,NA,TRBV5-1,TRBJ2-5,TGCGCCAGCAGCGTACAGGGGGCAGAGGAGACCCAGTACTTC,CASSVQGAEETQYF
NA,few,TRBV11-2,TRBJ1-1,TGTGCCAGCAGCCTTCCGAGGGCCACTGAAGCTTTCTTT,CASSLPRATEAFF
NA,NA,TRBV7-2,TRBJ2-2,TGTGCCAGCAGCTCTAATATCGACACCGGGGAGCTGTTTTTT,CASSSNIDTGELFF